This T cell receptor (beta chain) was recovered during a study of blood T cell repertoires in COVID-19. The CDR3 runs to 15 residues. Germline CDR1 is LNHDA and CDR2 is SQIVND (reference sequence). V lost 5 bases to trimming and J lost 2 bases, with 15 bases between them. Method: immunoSEQ multiplex PCR; TCRdb's copy keeps in-frame clones and lacks some. This sample yields just under 65,000 clones, of which roughly 76% are seen a single time; 4% to 5.5% belongs to the top ten. The source is a human donor in a cohort sampled during active COVID-19. V and J are TRBV19 and TRBJ2-5, with D maybe TRBD2 (5 bases). The sample consisted of peripheral blood. The CDR3 sequence: CASSPPGVRQETQYF. The CDR3, as DNA: TGTGCCAGTAGTCCTCCCGGGGTAAGACAAGAGACCCAGTACTTC.